This entry lists 16 T cell receptor beta chains sequenced from one sample in a study of blood T cell repertoires in COVID-19. Produced via immunoSEQ multiplex PCR; TCRdb's table is partial and in-frame only. The data contain about 120,000 clones, roughly 90% of them seen just once; the ten biggest clones take up over 15%. Specimen: peripheral blood. The receptors originated from a human donor with acute or convalescent COVID-19. The donor label of this sample is uncertain.

This chain uses TRBV5-1 with TRBJ1-1; D is unresolved. This CDR3 is 15 amino acids long. Germline V lookup: CDR1 SGHRS, CDR2 YFSETQ. Trimming pared 2 bases from V and 3 bases from J, leaving 14 bases between. CDR3 sequence: CASSFDLGRDTEAFF. The CDR3 DNA sequence: TGCGCCAGCAGCTTTGATTTGGGGAGGGACACTGAAGCTTTCTTT.

The genes are TRBV12-3 or TRBV12-4 and TRBJ2-6; D is undetermined. Deletions cut 10 bases from V and 0 bases from J, with 7 bases between. CDR3 size: 13 residues. CDR3 in amino acids: CATRVSGANVLTF. CDR3 nucleotide sequence: TGTGCCACCCGGGTCTCTGGGGCCAACGTCCTGACTTTC.

The CDR3 reads CSTPGTSYNEQFF. DNA for the CDR3: TGCAGCACACCCGGGACTAGCTACAATGAGCAGTTCTTC. The J gene is TRBJ2-1, the V gene TRBV29-1; 8 positions match TRBD2. The CDR3 consists of 13 residues. In germline, CDR1 is SQVTM, CDR2 ANQGSEA. Trimming removed 8 bases from V and 3 bases from J; junction bases left unmatched: 6.

The chain recombines TRBV5-6 with TRBJ1-5; the D gene is possibly TRBD1 (6 bases). The CDR3 is made up of 13 amino acids. V lost 4 bases, J lost 4 bases, and 9 bases lay in between. Germline CDR1 is SGHDT and CDR2 is YYEEEE. For the CDR3, the DNA is TGTGCCAGCAGCCAGGGGCTGAATCAGCCCCAGCATTTT. It codes for CASSQGLNQPQHF. Supplemented by reference TRBV5-6 and TRBJ1-5, the full variable domain reads DAGVTQSPTHLIKTRGQQVTLRCSPKSGHDTVSWYQQALGQGPQFIFQYYEEEERQRGNFPDRFSGHQFPNYSSELNVNALLLGDSALYLCASSQGLNQPQHFGDGTRLSIL.

This clone was observed a handful of times. The chain has TRBV11-2 and TRBJ2-5; tentatively, D is TRBD2 (6 bases). V was clipped by 5 bases and J by 2 bases, with 12 bases between them. Germline V gene data show CDR1 as SGHAT and CDR2 as FQNNGV. The CDR3 totals 14 residues. The CDR3 protein is CASSPFRGQETQYF. As DNA, the CDR3 is TGTGCCAGCAGCCCGTTTCGGGGGCAAGAGACCCAGTACTTC.

Details on this clone: This sample includes further DNA sequences coding for the same CDR3. The V call is TRBV12-3 or TRBV12-4, the J call TRBJ2-1, with D hard to call. The CDR3 loop spans 13 amino acids. Trimming shortened V by 4 bases and J by 4 bases, and 8 bases separated the two germline ends. The CDR3 nucleotides read TGTGCCAGCAGTTACGGTACTTACAATGAGCAGTTCTTC. This gives the protein CASSYGTYNEQFF.

V gene TRBV28 combines with J gene TRBJ2-7; D might be TRBD2 (6 bases). The CDR3 extends over 13 amino acids. The V end was cut by 2 bases, the J end by 8 bases, with 13 bases between. Germline loops: CDR1 MDHEN, CDR2 SYDVKM. CDR3 loop: CASSLIRTIKQYF. DNA for the CDR3: TGTGCCAGCAGTTTAATTAGGACTATAAAGCAGTACTTC.

The chain is built from TRBV5-5 and TRBJ1-1, with TRBD1 matching 11 bases. The CDR3 totals 12 residues. V shed 10 bases, J shed 5 bases, and the junction held 4 bases outside the gene matches. Germline V gene data show CDR1 as SGHKS and CDR2 as YYEKEE (reference sequence). The DNA for the CDR3 is TGTGCCGAAGGGACAGGGGGGACTGAAGCTTTCTTT. Amino acids: CAEGTGGTEAFF.

CDR3 DNA sequence: TGTGCCAGCAGCCCACTAGTGCCCAGGGGGAACACCGGGGAGCTGTTTTTT. Protein product: CASSPLVPRGNTGELFF. The V and J genes are TRBV7-8 and TRBJ2-2; TRBD1 might be the D (6 bases). Trimming took 5 bases from V and 1 from J, leaving 17 bases between them. The CDR3 totals 17 residues. From germline, CDR1 is SGHVS and CDR2 FQNEAQ.

A single count supports this clone. The chain joins TRBV5-4 to TRBJ1-6; D not certain. The CDR3 length is 16 residues. Germline CDR1 SGHNT, CDR2 YYREEE (reference sequence). Trimming took off 4 bases at V and 0 bases at J, with 11 bases between the two ends. CDR3 loop: CASSVARSSYNSPLHF. The CDR3 DNA reads TGTGCCAGCAGCGTGGCCCGGAGCTCCTATAATTCACCCCTCCACTTT.

J is TRBJ1-2 and V is TRBV6-2 or TRBV6-3; the D gene is possibly TRBD1 (5 bases). Between the trimmed V and J ends, which lost 5 bases and 4 bases, there was a span of 8 bases. CDR3 length equals 12 residues. Per germline, CDR1 MNHEY and CDR2 SVGEGT. CDR3 in DNA: TGTGCCAGCAGTCCGACAGCCTATGGCTACACCTTC. Amino acid sequence: CASSPTAYGYTF.

Only a few counts were recorded for this clone. The CDR3: CASRAYGYTF. The CDR3, as DNA: TGTGCCAGTAGGGCCTATGGCTACACCTTC. V and J are TRBV19 and TRBJ1-2, with D uncertain. The CDR3 covers 10 residues. Between the trimmed V and J ends, which lost 6 bases and 4 bases, there was a span of 3 bases. The germline V gene has CDR1 LNHDA and CDR2 SQIVND (reference sequence).

The chain employs TRBV27 and TRBJ1-2; maybe TRBD1 (6 bases). The CDR3 is made up of 15 amino acids. The V end lost 6 bases, the J end lost 0 bases, and 14 bases lay between the germline ends. The germline CDR1 and CDR2 sequences are MNHEY and SMNVEV (reference sequence). CDR3 nucleotide sequence: TGTGCCAGCAGCGACAGGTCGCGGGCTAACTATGGCTACACCTTC. Translating gives CASSDRSRANYGYTF.

The gene calls are TRBV19 and TRBJ2-2, with D possibly TRBD1 on 5 matching bases. Trimming cost V 9 bases and J 0 bases, with 14 bases left between them. This CDR3 region has 15 residues. The germline V gene has CDR1 LNHDA and CDR2 SQIVND (reference sequence). The CDR3 nucleotides are TGTGCCAGCAAATGGGCAGGGACGAACACCGGGGAGCTGTTTTTT. Translating gives CASKWAGTNTGELFF.

In regard to this clone: This same CDR3 is encoded by further DNA sequences in the sample. The chain links TRBV20-1 to TRBJ2-7; D remains ambiguous. The CDR3 loop spans 10 amino acids. Germline V gives CDR1 DFQATT, CDR2 SNEGSKA (reference sequence). With 5 bases removed from V and 3 bases from J, the gap between germline ends came to 5 bases. This CDR3 is CSALNYEQYF. The CDR3 nucleotides are TGCAGTGCTCTTAACTACGAGCAGTACTTC.

This chain connects TRBV28 to TRBJ2-3; possibly TRBD2 for D (6 bases). The V end was cut by 3 bases, the J end by 2 bases, with 18 bases between. CDR1 and CDR2 from the germline V gene are MDHEN and SYDVKM. This CDR3 is built from 17 residues. The chain's CDR3 is CASSFLSLGDSTDTQYF. The CDR3 DNA is TGTGCCAGCAGTTTTTTGAGCTTGGGGGACTCCACAGATACGCAGTATTTT.